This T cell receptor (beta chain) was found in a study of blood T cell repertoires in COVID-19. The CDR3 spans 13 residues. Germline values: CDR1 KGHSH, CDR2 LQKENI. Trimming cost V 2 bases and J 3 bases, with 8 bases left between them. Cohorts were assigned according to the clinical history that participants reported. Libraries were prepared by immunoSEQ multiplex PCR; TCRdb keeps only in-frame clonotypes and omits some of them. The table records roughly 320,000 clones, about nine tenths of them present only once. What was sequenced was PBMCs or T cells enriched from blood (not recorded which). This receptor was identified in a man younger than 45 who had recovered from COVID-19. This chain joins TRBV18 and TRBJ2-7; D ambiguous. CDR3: CASSPGSHYEQYF. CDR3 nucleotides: TGTGCCAGCTCACCAGGCTCCCACTACGAGCAGTACTTC.